This TCR beta chain originates from a study of technical replicates of blood from a few donors. Repertoires were generated with immunoSEQ multiplex PCR, while TCRdb's copy carries only in-frame clones and drops some. Of tens of thousands of clones in the sample, 85% to 90% were seen once. This receptor was obtained from a human donor in good health. Some clones in this sample may be carry-over from other donors' samples. The specimen was PBMCs.

This chain's CDR3 is CASSLRLARGPDTQYF. CDR3 DNA: TGTGCCAGCAGTTTGCGGCTAGCGAGAGGCCCAGATACGCAGTATTTT. The chain has TRBV27 and TRBJ2-3, with D tentatively TRBD2 (6 bases). V was shortened by 3 bases and J by 4 bases, with 17 bases between the two germline ends. CDR3 length: 16 residues. The V gene's germline CDR1 is MNHEY and CDR2 SMNVEV (reference sequence).